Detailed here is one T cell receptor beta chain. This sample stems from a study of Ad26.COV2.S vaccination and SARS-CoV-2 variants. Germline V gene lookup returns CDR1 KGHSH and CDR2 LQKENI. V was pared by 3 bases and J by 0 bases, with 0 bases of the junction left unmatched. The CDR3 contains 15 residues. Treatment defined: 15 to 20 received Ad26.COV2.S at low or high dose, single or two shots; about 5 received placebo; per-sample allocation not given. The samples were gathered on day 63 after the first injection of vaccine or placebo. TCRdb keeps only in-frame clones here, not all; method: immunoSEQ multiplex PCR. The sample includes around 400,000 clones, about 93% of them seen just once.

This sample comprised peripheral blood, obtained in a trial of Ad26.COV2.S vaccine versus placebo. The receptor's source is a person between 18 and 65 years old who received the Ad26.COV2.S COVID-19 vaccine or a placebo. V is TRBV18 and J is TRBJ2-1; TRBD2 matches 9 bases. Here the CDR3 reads CASSPSGGSYNEQFF. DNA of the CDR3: TGTGCCAGCTCACCTAGCGGGGGCTCCTACAATGAGCAGTTCTTC.